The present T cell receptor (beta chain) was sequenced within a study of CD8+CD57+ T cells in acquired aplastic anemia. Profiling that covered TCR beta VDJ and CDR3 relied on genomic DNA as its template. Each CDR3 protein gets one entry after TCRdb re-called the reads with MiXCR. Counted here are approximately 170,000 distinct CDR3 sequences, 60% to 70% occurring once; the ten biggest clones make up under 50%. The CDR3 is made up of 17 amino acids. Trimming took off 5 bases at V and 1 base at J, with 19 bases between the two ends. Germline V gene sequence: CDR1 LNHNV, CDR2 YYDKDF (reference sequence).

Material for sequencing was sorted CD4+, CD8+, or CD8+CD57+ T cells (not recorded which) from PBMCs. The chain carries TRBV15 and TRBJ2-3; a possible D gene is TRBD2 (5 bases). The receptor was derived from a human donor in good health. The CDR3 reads CATSGELTDSGTDTQYF. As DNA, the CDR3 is TGTGCCACCAGCGGGGAGTTGACCGATTCAGGCACAGATACGCAGTATTTT.